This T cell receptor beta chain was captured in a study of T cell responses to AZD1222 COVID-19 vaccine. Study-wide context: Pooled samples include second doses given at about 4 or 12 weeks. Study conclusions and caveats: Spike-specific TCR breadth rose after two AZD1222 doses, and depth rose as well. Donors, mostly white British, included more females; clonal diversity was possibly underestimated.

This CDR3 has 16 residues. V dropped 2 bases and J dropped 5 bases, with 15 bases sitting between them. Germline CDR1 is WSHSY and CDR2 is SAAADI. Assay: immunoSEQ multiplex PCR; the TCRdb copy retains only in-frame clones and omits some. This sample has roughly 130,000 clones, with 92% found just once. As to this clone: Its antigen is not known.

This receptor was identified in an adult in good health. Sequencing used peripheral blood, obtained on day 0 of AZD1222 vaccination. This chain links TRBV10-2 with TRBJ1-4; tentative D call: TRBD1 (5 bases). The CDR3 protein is CASSELWGSENEKLFF. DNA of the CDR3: TGCGCCAGCAGTGAGCTCTGGGGGTCGGAAAATGAAAAACTGTTTTTT.